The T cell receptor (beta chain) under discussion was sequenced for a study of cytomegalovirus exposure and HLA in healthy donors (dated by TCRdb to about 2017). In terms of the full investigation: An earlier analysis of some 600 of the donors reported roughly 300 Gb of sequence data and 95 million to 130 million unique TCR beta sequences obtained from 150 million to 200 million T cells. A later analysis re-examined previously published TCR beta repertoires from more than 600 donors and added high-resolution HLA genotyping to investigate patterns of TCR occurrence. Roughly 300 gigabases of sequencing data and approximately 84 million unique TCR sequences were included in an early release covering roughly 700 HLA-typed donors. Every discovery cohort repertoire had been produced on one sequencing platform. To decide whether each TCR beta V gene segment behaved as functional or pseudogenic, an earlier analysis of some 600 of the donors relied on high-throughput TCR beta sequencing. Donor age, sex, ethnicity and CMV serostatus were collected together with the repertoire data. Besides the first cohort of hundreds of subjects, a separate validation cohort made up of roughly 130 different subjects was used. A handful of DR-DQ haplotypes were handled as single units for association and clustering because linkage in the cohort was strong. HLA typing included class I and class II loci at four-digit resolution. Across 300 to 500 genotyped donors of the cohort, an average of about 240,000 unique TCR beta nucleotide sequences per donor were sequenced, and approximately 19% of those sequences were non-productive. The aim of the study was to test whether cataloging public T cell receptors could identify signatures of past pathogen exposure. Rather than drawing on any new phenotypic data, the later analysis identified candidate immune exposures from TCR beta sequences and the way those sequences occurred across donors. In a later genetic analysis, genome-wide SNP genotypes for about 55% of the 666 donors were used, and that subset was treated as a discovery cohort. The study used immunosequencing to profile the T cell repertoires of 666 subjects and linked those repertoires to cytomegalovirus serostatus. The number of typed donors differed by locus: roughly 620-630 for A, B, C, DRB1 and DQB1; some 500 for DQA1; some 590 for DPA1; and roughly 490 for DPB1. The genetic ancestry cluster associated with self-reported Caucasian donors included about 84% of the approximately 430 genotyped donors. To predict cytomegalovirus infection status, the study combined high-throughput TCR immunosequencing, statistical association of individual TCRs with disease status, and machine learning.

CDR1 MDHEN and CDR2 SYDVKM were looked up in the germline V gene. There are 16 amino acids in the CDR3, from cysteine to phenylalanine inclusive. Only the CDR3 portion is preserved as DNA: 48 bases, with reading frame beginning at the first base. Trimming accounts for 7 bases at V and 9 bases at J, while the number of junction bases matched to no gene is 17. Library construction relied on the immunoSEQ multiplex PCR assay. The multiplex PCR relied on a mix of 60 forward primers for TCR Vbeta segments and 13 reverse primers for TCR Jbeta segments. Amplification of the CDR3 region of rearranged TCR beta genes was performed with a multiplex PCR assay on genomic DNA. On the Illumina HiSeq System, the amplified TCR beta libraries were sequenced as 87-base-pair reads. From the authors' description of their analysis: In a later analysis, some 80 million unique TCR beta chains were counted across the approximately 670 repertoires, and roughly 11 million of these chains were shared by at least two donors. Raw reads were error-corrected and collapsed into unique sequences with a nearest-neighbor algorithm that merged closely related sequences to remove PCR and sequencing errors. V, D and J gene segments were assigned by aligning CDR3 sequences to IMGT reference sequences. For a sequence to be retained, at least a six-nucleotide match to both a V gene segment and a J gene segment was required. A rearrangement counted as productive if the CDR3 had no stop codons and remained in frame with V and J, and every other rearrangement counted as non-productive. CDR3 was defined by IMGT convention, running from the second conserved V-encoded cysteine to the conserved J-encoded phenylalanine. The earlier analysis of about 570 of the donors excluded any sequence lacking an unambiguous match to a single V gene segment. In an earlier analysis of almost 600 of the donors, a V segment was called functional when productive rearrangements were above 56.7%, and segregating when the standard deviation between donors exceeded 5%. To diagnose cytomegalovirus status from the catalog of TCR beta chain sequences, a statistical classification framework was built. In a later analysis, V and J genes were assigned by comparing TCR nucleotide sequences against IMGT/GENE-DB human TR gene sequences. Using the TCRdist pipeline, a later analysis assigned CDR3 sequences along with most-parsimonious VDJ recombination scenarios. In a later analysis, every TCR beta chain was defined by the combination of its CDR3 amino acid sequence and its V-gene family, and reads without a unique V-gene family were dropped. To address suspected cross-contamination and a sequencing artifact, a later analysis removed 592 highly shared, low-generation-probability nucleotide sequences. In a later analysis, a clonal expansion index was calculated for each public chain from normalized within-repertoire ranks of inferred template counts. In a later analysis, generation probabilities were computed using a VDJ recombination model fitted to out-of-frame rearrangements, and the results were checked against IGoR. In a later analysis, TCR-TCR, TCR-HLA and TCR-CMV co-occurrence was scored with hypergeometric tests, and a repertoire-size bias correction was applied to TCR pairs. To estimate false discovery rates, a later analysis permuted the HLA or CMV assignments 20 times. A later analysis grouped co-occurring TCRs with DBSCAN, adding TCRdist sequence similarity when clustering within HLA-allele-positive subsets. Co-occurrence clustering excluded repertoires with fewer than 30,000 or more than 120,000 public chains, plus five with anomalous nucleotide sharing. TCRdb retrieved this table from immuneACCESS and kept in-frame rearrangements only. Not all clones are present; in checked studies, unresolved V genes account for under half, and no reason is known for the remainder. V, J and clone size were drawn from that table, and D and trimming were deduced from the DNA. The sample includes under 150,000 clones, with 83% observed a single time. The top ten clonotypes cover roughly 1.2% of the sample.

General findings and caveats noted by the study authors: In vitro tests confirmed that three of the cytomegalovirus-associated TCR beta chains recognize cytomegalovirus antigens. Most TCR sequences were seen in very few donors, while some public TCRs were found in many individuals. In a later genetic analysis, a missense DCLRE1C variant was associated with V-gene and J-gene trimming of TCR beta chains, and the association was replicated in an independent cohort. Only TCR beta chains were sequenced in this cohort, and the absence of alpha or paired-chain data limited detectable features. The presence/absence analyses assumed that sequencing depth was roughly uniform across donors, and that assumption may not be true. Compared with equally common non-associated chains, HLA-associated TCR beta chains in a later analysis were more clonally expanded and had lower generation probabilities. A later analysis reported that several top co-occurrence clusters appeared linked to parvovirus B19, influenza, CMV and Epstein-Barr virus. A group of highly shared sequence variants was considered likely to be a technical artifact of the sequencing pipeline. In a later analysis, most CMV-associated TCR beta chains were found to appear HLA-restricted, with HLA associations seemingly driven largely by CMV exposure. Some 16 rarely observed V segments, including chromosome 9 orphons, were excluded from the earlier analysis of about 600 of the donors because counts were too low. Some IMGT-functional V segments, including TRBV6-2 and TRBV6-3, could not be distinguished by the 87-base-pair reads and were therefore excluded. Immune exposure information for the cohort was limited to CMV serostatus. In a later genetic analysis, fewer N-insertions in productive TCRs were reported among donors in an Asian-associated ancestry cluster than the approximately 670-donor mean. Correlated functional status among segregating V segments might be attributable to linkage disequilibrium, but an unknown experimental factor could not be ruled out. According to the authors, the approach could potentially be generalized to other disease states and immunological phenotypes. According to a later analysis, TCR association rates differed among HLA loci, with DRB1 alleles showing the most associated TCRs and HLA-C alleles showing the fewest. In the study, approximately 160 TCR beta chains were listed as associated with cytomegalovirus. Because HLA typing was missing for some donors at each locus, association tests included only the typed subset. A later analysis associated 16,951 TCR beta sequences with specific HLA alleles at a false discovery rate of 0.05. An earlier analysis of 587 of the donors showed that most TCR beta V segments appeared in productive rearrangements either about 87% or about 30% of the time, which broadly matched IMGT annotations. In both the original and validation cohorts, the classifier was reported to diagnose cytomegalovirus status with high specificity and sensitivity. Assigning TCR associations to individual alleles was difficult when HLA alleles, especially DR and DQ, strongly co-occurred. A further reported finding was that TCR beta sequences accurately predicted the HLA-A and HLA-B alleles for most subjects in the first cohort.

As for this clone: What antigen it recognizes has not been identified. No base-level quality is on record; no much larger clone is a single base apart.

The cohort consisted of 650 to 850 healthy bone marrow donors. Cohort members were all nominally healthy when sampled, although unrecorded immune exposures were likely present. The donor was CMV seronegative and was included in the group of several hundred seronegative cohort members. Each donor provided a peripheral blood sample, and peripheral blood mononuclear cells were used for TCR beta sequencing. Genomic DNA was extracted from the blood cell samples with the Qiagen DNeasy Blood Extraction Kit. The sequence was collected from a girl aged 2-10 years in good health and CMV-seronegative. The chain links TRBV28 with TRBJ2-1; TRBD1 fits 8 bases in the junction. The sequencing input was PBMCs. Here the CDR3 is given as CASTPRTGWRESEQFF. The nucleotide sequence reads TGTGCCAGCACTCCCCGGACAGGGTGGCGGGAAAGTGAGCAGTTCTTC.